This TCR beta chain was sequenced for a study of ipilimumab plus nivolumab after autologous stem cell transplantation. Whole-study context: The DLBCL cohort had primary refractory and relapsed disease, with 18-month progression-free survival of about 82% and 31%. Study-level findings and limits: Authors suggest TCR repertoire, Treg phenotype and gut microbiota support further study.

Germline assignment: CDR1 MNHEY and CDR2 SMNVEV (reference sequence). With 4 bases removed from V and 10 bases from J, the gap between germline ends came to 23 bases. The CDR3 length is 17 residues. Details on this clone: No antigen is known for it.

Measured with immunoSEQ multiplex PCR; TCRdb has only the in-frame clones, and not every one. The table records approximately 80,000 clones, 75% to 85% of them present only once. Patients got ipilimumab 1 mg/kg beginning 14 to 28 days post-transplant. The clonotype was recovered from a male donor with diffuse large B-cell lymphoma. Sequencing used PBMCs, obtained in a trial of ipilimumab plus nivolumab as post-transplant consolidation. The genes are TRBV27 and TRBJ1-6, with D possibly TRBD1 on 5 matching bases. The DNA of the CDR3 is TGTGCCAGCAGTTCCGACGGGACCGGAAAAAAGGTGTCACCCCTCCACTTT. Translating gives CASSSDGTGKKVSPLHF.